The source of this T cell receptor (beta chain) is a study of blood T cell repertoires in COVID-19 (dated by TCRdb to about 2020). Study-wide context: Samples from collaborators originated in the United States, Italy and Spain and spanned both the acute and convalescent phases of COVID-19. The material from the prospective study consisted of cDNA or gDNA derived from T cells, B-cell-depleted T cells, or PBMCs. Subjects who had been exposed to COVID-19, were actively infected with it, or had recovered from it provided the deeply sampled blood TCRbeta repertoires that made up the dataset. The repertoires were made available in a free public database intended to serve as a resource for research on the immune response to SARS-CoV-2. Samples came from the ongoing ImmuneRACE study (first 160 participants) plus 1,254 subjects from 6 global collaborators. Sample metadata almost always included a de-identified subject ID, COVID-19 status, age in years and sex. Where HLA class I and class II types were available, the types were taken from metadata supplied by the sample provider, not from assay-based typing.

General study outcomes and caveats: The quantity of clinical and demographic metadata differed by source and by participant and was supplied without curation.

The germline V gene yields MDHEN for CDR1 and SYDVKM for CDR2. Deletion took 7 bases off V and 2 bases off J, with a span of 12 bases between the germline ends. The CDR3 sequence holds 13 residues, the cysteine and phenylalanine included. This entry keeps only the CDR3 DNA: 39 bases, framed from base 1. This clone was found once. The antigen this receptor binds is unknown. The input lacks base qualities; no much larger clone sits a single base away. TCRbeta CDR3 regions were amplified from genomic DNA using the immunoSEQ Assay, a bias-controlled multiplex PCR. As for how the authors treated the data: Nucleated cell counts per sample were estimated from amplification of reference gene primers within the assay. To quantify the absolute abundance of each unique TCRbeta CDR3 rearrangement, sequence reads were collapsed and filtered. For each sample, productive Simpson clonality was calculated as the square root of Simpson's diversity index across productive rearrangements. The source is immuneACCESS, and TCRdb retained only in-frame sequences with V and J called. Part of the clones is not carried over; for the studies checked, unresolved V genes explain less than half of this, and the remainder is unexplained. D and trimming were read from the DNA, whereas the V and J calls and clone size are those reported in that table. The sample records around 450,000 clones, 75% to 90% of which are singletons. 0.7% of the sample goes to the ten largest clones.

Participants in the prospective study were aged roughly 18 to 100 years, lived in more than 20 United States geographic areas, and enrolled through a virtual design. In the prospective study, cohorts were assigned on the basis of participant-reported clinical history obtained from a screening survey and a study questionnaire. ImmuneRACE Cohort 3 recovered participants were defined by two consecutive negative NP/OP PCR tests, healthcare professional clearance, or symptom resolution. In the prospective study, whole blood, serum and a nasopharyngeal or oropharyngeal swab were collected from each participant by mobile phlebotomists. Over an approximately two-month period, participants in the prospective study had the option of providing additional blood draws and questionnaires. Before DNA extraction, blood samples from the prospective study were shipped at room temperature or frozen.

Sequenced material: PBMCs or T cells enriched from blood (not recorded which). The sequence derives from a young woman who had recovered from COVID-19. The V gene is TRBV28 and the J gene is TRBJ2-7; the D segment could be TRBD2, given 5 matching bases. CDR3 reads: CASTMTEAYEQYF. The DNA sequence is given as TGTGCCAGCACTATGACGGAGGCCTACGAGCAGTACTTC.